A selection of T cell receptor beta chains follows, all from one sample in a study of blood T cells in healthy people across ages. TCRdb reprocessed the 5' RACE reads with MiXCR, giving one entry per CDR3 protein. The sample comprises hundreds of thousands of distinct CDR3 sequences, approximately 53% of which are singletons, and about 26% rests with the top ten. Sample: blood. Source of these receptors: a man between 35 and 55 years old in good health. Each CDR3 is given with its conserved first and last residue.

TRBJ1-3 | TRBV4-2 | CASSQEGVGRGITIYF
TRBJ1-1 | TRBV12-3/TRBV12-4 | CASSAVSTEAFF
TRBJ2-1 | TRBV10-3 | CAISVISGNEQFF
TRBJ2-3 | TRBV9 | CASSVVGYGTSTDTQYF
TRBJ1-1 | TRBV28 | CASDGGAAHTEAFF
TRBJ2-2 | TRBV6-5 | CASSYGTGAPGELFF
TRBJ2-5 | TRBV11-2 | CASSSSLAGAATQYF
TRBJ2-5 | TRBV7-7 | CASSLDTGKTQYF
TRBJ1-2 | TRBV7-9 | CASTGGQMYGYTF
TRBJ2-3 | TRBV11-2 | CASSLAVDPLDTQYF
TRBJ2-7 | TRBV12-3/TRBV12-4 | CAGSFQGPYEQYF
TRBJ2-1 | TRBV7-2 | CASSATSGRYNERFF
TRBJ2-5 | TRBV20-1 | CSARGGLGQETQYF
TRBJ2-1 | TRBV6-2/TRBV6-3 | CAGGDPRYNEQFF
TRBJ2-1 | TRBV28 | CASSGGMFNEQFF
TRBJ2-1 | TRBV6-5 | CASRVRDTNNEQFF
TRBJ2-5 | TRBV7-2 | CASSLRGDLKQETQYF
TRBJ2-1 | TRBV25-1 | CASSDRRNYNEQFF
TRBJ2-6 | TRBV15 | CATSRDEGSGANVLTF
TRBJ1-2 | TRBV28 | CASSSPRPAANYGYTF
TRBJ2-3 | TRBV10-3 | CAISAAQEKPTQYF
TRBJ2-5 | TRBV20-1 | CSARGSWGETQYF
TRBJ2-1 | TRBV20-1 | CSARAARGVYNEQFF
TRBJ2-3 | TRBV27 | CASSSTTSDTQYF
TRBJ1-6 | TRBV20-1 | CSAPRGVREPLHF
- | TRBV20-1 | CSAIRTELETQYF
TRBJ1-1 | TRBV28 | CASSFMYQNPNTEAFF
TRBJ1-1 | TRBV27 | CASSSRMTNTEAFF
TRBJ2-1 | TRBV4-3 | CASSQGWVKERNEQFF
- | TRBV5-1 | CASSPEVGTGAETQYF
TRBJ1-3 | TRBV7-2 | CASSLVGGNSGNTIYF
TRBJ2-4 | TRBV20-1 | CSARGGTGGLGNIQYF
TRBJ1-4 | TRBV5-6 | CASRWSGVEKLFF
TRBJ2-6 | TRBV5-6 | CASSPTGPSSGANVLTF
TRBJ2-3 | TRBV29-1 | CSGRTSGRGDTQYF
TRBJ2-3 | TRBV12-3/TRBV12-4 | CASLFYGTDTQYF
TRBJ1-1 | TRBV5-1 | CASSLVAVMNTEAFF
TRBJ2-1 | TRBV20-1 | CSARGQNYYNEQFF
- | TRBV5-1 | CASSLSGVEDEQYF
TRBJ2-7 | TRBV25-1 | CASSEFGTAAYEQYF
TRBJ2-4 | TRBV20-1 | CSTERAGENIQYF
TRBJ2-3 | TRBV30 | CAWSVRADGWGGSYF
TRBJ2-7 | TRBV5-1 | CASSQDIPVANEQYF
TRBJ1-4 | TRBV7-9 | CASSLVVQILNEKLFF
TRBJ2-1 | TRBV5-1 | CASSSRQGYDEQFF
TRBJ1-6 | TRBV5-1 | CASSLERRGSPLHF
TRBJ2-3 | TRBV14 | CASSQPGQATDTQYF
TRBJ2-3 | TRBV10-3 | CAISESSGVVPDTQYF
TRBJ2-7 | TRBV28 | CASREVSSSYEQYF
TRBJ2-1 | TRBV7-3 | CASSLRPQWGNEQFF
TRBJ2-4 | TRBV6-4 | CASRVGQVPDIQYF
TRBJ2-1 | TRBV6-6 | CASKRDRVLDEQFF
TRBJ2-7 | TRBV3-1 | CASSQKRPGRTLLSYEQYF
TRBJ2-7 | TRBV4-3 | CASSLDRGLYEQYF
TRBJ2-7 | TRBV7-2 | CASSATGAANEQYF
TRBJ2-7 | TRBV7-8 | CASSPRYVQREQYF
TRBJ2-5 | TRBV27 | CASSRSGETQYF
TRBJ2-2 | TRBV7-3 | CASSRGGAGTGELFF